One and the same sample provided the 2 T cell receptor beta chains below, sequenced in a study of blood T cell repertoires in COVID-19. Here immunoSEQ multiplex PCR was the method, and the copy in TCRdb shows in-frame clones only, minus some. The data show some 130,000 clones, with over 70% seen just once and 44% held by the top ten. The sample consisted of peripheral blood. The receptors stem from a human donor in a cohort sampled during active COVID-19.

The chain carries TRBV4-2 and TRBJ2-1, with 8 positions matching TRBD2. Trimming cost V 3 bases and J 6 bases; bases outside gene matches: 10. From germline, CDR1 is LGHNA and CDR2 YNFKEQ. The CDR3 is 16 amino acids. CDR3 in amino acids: CASSQGPGLVTNEQFF. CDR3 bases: TGTGCCAGCAGCCAGGGACCGGGACTAGTCACCAATGAGCAGTTCTTC.

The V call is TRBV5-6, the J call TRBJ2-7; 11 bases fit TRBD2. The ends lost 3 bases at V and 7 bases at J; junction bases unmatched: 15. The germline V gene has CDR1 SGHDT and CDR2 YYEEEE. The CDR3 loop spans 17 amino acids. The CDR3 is CASSSTFLAGGRSEQYV. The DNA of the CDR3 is TGTGCCAGCAGCTCCACCTTCCTAGCGGGAGGCCGGAGTGAGCAGTACGTC.